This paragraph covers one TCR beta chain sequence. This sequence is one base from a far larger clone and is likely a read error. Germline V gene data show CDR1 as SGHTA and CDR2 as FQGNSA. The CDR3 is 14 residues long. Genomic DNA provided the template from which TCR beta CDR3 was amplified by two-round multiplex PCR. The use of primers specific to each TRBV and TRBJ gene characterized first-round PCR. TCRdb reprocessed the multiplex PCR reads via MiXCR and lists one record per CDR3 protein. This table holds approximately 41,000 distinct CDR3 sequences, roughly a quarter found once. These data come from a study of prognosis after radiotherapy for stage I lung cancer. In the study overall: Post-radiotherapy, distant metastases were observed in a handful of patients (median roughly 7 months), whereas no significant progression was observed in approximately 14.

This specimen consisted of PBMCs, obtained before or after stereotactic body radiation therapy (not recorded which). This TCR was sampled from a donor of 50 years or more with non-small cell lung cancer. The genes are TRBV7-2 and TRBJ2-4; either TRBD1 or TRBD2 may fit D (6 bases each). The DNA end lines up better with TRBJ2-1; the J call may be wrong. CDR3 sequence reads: CASSLVGGGYEQFF. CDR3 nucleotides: TGTGCCAGCAGCTTAGTCGGGGGCGGCTATGAGCAGTTCTTC.